This T cell receptor beta chain originates from a study of human T cells and chemical hapten exposure. General observations from the study: In the PT1 data, expanded TCR counts showed a positive correlation with patch test score.

Time point of the sample: patch test 3, about 24 weeks after DPC sensitization. The treatment here: therapeutic diphenylcyclopropenone sensitization with weekly scalp DPC. Blood draws preceded each patch test application. Donors, patients with alopecia ranging from 18 to 70 years old and judged suitable for DPC, provided samples. This CDR3 has 16 amino acids. V lost 5 bases and J lost 0, with 14 bases in between. Of note for this clonotype: Its antigen is as yet unknown.

TCRdb recomputed calls from the RACE reads with MiXCR, one row per CDR3 protein. The sample yields some 96,000 distinct CDR3 sequences, 25% to 30% seen once. This chain links TRBV12-3 or TRBV12-4 with TRBJ1-5; possible D gene TRBD1, 6 bases. The sample in question was whole blood, obtained in connection with sensitization to the hapten diphenylcyclopropenone (DPC). The sequence derives from a man aged 35-49 years with alopecia areata. Some clones in this sample may be carry-over from other donors' samples. CDR3 nucleotides: TGTGCCAGCAGTAGGGGGGGGAGCTATAGCAATCAGCCCCAGCATTTT. It is translated as CASSRGGSYSNQPQHF.